This T cell receptor (beta chain) derives from a study of T cell responses to AZD1222 COVID-19 vaccine. Study outcomes and limitations: No day 14 peak samples; only post-peak repertoires were characterized. Vaccine-related CD4 TCRs covered spike, predominating at 160-218 and 743-854.

From germline, CDR1 is SGHTA and CDR2 FQGNSA. Trimming stripped 1 base from V and 0 bases from J, with 9 bases between. The CDR3 consists of 15 residues. The data were produced by immunoSEQ multiplex PCR, yet TCRdb's version contains in-frame clones alone and is incomplete. The sample has some 120,000 clones; more than 70% are singletons. Concerning this clone: No antigen is known for it.

This chain uses TRBV7-2 with TRBJ1-2; D is uncertain. The sample here was peripheral blood, taken 28 days after the second AZD1222 dose. The clonotype comes from an adult who received the AZD1222 COVID-19 vaccine. The DNA for the CDR3 is TGTGCCAGCAGCTTAGGGGTTGGAGCTAACTATGGCTACACCTTC. Amino acids: CASSLGVGANYGYTF.